The 4 T cell receptor beta chains below were found in one sample sequenced in a study of neurological immune-mediated disorders. TCRdb re-called the 5' RACE reads through MiXCR, storing one row per CDR3 protein. The data hold about 40,000 distinct CDR3 sequences, with about 2.5% observed a single time. What was sequenced was PBMCs. These receptor sequences come from a man in his fifties with multiple sclerosis.

This clonotype was seen repeatedly, ten times or more. The V gene is TRBV7-8, the J gene TRBJ2-1; no clear D gene. This CDR3 has 14 residues. CDR1 and CDR2 from the germline V gene are SGHVS and FQNEAQ. V shed 2 bases and J shed 5 bases, with 10 bases lying between them. The DNA of the CDR3 is TGTGCCAGCAGCTTAAGTCGCAAAAACAATGAGCAGTTCTTC. Translating gives CASSLSRKNNEQFF.

This clonotype appeared many times. The J gene is TRBJ2-3, the V gene TRBV7-2; no reliable D call. CDR1 is SGHTA, CDR2 FQGNSA, per germline. This CDR3 has 13 amino acids. V was clipped by 11 bases and J by 2 bases, with 14 bases between them. The CDR3 sequence is CASSWRDTDTQYF. In DNA form, the CDR3 reads TGTGCCTCCTCCTGGCGAGACACAGATACGCAGTATTTT.

This clonotype was recorded many times. CDR3 region: CASSARDRALCTHGYTF. CDR3 bases: TGTGCCAGCAGCGCCCGGGACAGGGCCCTATGTACTCATGGCTACACCTTC. The chain joins TRBV21-1 to TRBJ1-2; no DNA check was done on the table's D call, TRBD1. TRBV21-1 is a pseudogene. The CDR3 has 17 residues.

This clonotype was picked up many times. This chain joins TRBV4-1 and TRBJ2-7; D gene ambiguous. The V end lost 2 bases, the J end lost 4 bases, and 9 bases lay between the germline ends. The CDR3 runs to 13 residues. CDR1 and CDR2 (germline): MGHRA, YSYEKL. In nucleotides, the CDR3 is TGCGCCAGCAGCCAAAGAACAGAGTACGAGCAGTACTTC. Translating gives CASSQRTEYEQYF.